The rows below give T cell receptor beta chains drawn from one sample of a study of blood T cells in healthy people across ages. TCRdb re-called the 5' RACE reads through MiXCR, storing one row per CDR3 protein. The sample yields roughly 680,000 distinct CDR3 sequences, about 21% seen once. Sequencing was done on a sample of blood. These receptors were taken from a man aged 70 or older in good health. Each CDR3 is given with its conserved first and last residue. The D gene is left open where the match is weak. Expanded clones get a size class; other rows say once, few or many, or leave the size out.

TRBJ1-2 TRBD1 many TRBV6-2/TRBV6-3 CASSTTGTVRGGYTF TGTGCCAGCAGTACGACCGGGACAGTTCGTGGGGGCTACACCTTC
TRBJ2-6 TRBD1 few TRBV6-1 CASSQTGGVTGANVLTF TGTGCCAGCAGCCAAACAGGGGGCGTAACTGGGGCCAACGTCCTGACTTTC
TRBJ2-5 . . TRBV3-1 CASSQDGVSGTQYF TGTGCCAGCAGCCAGGATGGCGTCTCGGGGACCCAGTACTTC
TRBJ2-3 TRBD2 . TRBV7-2 CASRPTSGRMDTQYF TGTGCCAGCAGACCTACTAGCGGGAGGATGGATACGCAGTATTTT
TRBJ2-7 TRBD2 . TRBV10-3 CAIGRGSPYEQYF TGTGCCATCGGGCGGGGGAGCCCCTACGAGCAGTACTTC
TRBJ2-5 TRBD2 . TRBV3-1 CASSLRTSGRRETQYF TGTGCCAGCAGCCTCAGGACTAGCGGGAGGAGAGAGACCCAGTACTTC
TRBJ2-6 . . TRBV5-1 CASSSEGSGANVLTF TGCGCCAGCAGCTCCGAGGGCTCTGGGGCCAACGTCCTGACTTTC
TRBJ2-2 . many TRBV7-3 CASSLRGGELFF TGTGCCAGCAGCTTACGGGGCGGGGAGCTGTTTTTT
TRBJ2-4 TRBD2 few TRBV12-3/TRBV12-4 CASSLAREGGPQYF TGTGCCAGCAGTTTAGCGCGGGAGGGAGGGCCCCAGTACTTC
TRBJ2-5 TRBD1 many TRBV3-1 CASIRTGGAETQYF TGTGCCAGCATCCGGACAGGGGGCGCAGAGACCCAGTACTTC
TRBJ2-5 . . TRBV7-2 CASSFSPKAGNTETQYF TGTGCCAGCAGCTTCTCACCAAAAGCGGGCAACACGGAGACCCAGTACTTC
TRBJ1-4 . few TRBV6-6 CASSDNIATNEKLFF TGTGCCAGCAGCGACAATATTGCAACTAATGAAAAACTGTTTTTT
TRBJ1-1 . few TRBV29-1 CSAGLILNTEAFF TGCAGCGCCGGGCTCATTTTGAACACTGAAGCTTTCTTT
TRBJ2-1 . few TRBV18 CASSPTLDPNEQFF TGTGCCAGCTCACCCACTTTGGATCCTAATGAGCAGTTCTTC
TRBJ2-1 . . TRBV2 CASALNEQFF TGTGCCAGCGCTTTAAATGAGCAGTTCTTC
TRBJ2-7 . few TRBV20-1 CSATRGREQYF TGCAGTGCTACCAGGGGAAGGGAGCAGTACTTC
TRBJ2-1 . many TRBV3-1 CASSFVGLNEQFF TGTGCCAGCAGCTTTGTCGGCCTCAATGAGCAGTTCTTC
TRBJ2-4 . . TRBV20-1 CSARTPPNIQYF TGCAGTGCTAGGACCCCTCCAAACATTCAGTACTTC
TRBJ2-3 TRBD1 few TRBV3-1 CASSPPGTGADTQYF TGTGCCAGCAGCCCACCCGGGACAGGCGCGGATACGCAGTATTTT
TRBJ2-7 . . TRBV28 CASSLGEGGPFYEQYF TGTGCCAGCAGCCTCGGTGAGGGGGGTCCCTTTTACGAGCAGTACTTC
TRBJ2-5 . few TRBV12-3/TRBV12-4 CASSFSGHRETQYF TGTGCCAGCAGTTTCTCGGGTCACCGAGAGACCCAGTACTTC
TRBJ2-7 . few TRBV9 CASSVDGSYEQYF TGTGCCAGCAGCGTAGACGGGAGCTACGAGCAGTACTTC
TRBJ1-4 . once TRBV29-1 CSASGRFNEKLFF TGCAGCGCCTCCGGACGGTTTAATGAAAAACTGTTTTTT
TRBJ2-1 TRBD2 . TRBV25-1 CASSGLGSGRNSYNEQFF TGTGCCAGCAGTGGACTTGGTAGCGGGAGGAACTCCTACAATGAGCAGTTCTTC
TRBJ2-1 TRBD2 . TRBV5-1 CASSETSGRDNEQFF TGCGCCAGCAGCGAGACTAGCGGGAGGGACAATGAGCAGTTCTTC
TRBJ2-1 TRBD2 few TRBV28 CASSLVRISGGPHNEQFF TGTGCCAGCAGTTTAGTTCGGATATCGGGAGGGCCACACAATGAGCAGTTCTTC
TRBJ2-1 TRBD2 . TRBV15 CAASPAGGTYNEQFF TGTGCCGCCTCCCCAGCGGGAGGGACGTACAATGAGCAGTTCTTC
TRBJ2-5 . few TRBV20-1 CSARKHETQYF TGCAGTGCGAGAAAGCACGAGACCCAGTACTTC
TRBJ1-4 . . TRBV7-9 CASSLGPTKEKLFF TGTGCCAGCAGCCTGGGACCCACGAAGGAAAAACTGTTTTTT
TRBJ1-4 . . TRBV12-3/TRBV12-4 CASSLKGGKLFF TGTGCCAGCAGTCTAAAGGGGGGAAAACTGTTTTTT
TRBJ1-6 TRBD1 . TRBV6-6 CASSPQGINSPLHF TGTGCCAGCAGCCCACAGGGGATTAATTCACCCCTCCACTTT
TRBJ1-5 . . TRBV21-1 CASNRTPRQGGGNQPQHF TGTGCCAGCAACCGGACACCGAGGCAGGGGGGCGGCAATCAGCCCCAGCATTTT
TRBJ1-4 TRBD1 few TRBV15 CATSRDSGTGDEKLFF TGTGCCACCAGCAGAGACTCCGGGACAGGGGATGAAAAACTGTTTTTT
TRBJ2-7 . . TRBV30 CAWSMFRTAYEQYF TGTGCCTGGAGTATGTTCCGGACAGCCTACGAGCAGTACTTC
TRBJ2-3 TRBD2 few TRBV7-9 CASSLEAGSSTDTQYF TGTGCCAGCAGCTTAGAAGCGGGGTCGAGCACAGATACGCAGTATTTT
TRBJ1-1 . once TRBV29-1 CSVGHQNTEAFF TGCAGCGTTGGACACCAAAACACTGAAGCTTTCTTT
TRBJ1-1 . few TRBV5-1 CASSLARGTAENTEAFF TGCGCCAGCAGCTTGGCGCGGGGGACGGCGGAGAACACTGAAGCTTTCTTT
TRBJ2-5 . few TRBV18 CASSPQHESRETQYF TGTGCCAGCTCACCGCAGCATGAATCGAGGGAGACCCAGTACTTC
TRBJ2-2 . many TRBV5-1 CASSLAGRGRESNTGELFF TGCGCCAGCAGCTTGGCTGGAAGGGGACGGGAAAGTAACACCGGGGAGCTGTTTTTT
TRBJ1-3 . . TRBV7-9 CASSPGGVLSGNTIYF TGTGCCAGCAGCCCTGGGGGGGTCCTCTCTGGAAACACCATATATTTT
TRBJ2-7 . few TRBV4-1 CASSIGEQEVYEQYF TGCGCCAGCAGCATCGGGGAACAGGAGGTCTACGAGCAGTACTTC
TRBJ2-5 . . TRBV24-1 CATSDVTSPGTQYF TGTGCCACCAGTGATGTGACATCCCCTGGGACCCAGTACTTC
TRBJ2-7 TRBD2 few TRBV27 CASSKREGSYEQYF TGTGCCAGCAGTAAGCGGGAGGGTTCCTACGAGCAGTACTTC